Given below is one T cell receptor beta chain in context. Clones were read by immunoSEQ multiplex PCR, and TCRdb kept only the in-frame ones, dropping some. The sample lists about 310,000 clones, roughly 90% seen once, with over 3.5% in the top ten. This CDR3 region has 17 residues. Germline CDR1 reads SGDLS; CDR2 reads YYNGEE. V was clipped by 3 bases and J by 1 base, with 17 bases between them. The sample originates from a study of blood T cell repertoires in COVID-19. What was sequenced was PBMCs or T cells enriched from blood (not recorded which). J is TRBJ2-1 and V is TRBV9; tentatively, D is TRBD1 (6 bases). This sequence was found in a woman in her late teens or twenties with acute COVID-19. CDR3 residues: CASSDLGTPLSYNEQFF. The CDR3 DNA reads TGTGCCAGCAGCGACCTCGGGACACCTCTTTCCTACAATGAGCAGTTCTTC.